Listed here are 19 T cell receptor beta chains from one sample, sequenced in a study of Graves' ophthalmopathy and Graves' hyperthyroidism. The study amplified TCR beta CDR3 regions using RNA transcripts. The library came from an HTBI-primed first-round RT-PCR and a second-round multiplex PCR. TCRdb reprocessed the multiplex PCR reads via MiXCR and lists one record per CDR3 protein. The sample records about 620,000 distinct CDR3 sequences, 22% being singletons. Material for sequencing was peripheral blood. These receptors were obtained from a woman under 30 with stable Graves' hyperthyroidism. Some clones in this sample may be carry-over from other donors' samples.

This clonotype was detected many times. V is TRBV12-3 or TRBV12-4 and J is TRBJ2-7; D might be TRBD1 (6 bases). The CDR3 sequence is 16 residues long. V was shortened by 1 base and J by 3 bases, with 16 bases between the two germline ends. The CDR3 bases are TGTGCCAGCAGTTTAGGGTCGGGCAGGGGCGGCTACGAGCAGTACTTC. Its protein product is CASSLGSGRGGYEQYF.

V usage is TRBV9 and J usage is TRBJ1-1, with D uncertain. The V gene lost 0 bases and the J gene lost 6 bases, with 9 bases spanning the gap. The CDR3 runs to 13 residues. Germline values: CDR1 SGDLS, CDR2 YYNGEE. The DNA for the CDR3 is TGTGCCAGCAGCGTAGGAAATGGGGCTGAAGCTTTCTTT. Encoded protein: CASSVGNGAEAFF.

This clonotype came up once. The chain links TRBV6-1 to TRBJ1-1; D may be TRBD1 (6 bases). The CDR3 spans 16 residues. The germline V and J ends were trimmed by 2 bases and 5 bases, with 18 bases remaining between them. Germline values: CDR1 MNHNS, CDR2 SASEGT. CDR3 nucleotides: TGTGCCAGCAGTGAACAAGGCGGTGGGGGCGGGACTGAAGCTTTCTTT. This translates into CASSEQGGGGGTEAFF.

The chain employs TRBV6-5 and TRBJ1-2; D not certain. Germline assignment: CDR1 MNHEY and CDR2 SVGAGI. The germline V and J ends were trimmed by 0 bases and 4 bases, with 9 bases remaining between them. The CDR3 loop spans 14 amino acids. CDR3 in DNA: TGTGCCAGCAGTTACTCGGGAAGAATCTATGGCTACACCTTC. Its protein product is CASSYSGRIYGYTF.

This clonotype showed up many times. CDR3 amino acids: CASSVGGRETQYF. DNA of the CDR3: TGTGCCAGCAGTGTCGGAGGACGGGAGACCCAGTACTTC. The V and J genes are TRBV2 and TRBJ2-5; D might be TRBD2 (5 bases). V shed 4 bases and J shed 5 bases, with 11 bases lying between them. The CDR3 runs to 13 residues. Germline V gene lookup returns CDR1 SNHLY and CDR2 FYNNEI.

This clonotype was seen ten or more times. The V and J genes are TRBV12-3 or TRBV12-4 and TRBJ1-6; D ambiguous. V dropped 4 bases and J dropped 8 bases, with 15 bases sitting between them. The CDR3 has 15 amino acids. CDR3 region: CASSSLSSVYSPLHF. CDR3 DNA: TGTGCCAGCAGTTCCCTCTCTTCAGTGTATTCACCCCTCCACTTT.

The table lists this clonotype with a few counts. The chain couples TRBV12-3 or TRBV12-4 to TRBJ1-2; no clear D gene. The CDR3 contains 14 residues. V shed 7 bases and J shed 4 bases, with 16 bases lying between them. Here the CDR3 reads CASTDSTGGYGYTF. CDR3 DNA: TGTGCCAGCACTGATTCGACCGGAGGCTATGGCTACACCTTC.

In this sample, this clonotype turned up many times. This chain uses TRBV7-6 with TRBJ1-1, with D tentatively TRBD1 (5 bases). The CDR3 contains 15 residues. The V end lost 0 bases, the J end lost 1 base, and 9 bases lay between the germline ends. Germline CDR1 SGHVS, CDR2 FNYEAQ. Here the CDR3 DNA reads TGTGCCAGCAGCTTAGCGTCGGGGCAGAACACTGAAGCTTTCTTT. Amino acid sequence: CASSLASGQNTEAFF. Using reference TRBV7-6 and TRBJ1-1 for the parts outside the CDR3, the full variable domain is GAGVSQSPRYKVTKRGQDVALRCDPISGHVSLYWYRQALGQGPEFLTYFNYEAQQDKSGLPNDRFSAERPEGSISTLTIQRTEQRDSAMYRCASSLASGQNTEAFFGQGTRLTVV.

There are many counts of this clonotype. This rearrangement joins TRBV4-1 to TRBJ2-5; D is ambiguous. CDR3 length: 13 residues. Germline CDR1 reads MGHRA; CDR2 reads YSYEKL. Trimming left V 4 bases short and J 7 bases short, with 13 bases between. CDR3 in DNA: TGCGCCAGCAGCCCGCCAGCGTGGGGGACCCAGTACTTC. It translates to CASSPPAWGTQYF.

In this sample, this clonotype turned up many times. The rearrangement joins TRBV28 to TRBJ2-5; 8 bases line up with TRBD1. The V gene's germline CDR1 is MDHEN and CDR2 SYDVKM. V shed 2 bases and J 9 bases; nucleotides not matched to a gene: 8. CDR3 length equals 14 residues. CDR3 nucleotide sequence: TGTGCCAGCAGTTTACCAGGGGGCGCGAATCCCCAGTACTTC. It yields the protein CASSLPGGANPQYF.

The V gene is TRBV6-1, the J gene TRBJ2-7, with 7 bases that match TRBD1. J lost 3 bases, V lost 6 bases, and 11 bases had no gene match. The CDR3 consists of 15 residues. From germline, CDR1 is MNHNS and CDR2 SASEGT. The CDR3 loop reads CASRKQGRVDYEQYF. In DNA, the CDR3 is TGTGCCAGCAGGAAACAGGGGCGCGTTGACTACGAGCAGTACTTC.

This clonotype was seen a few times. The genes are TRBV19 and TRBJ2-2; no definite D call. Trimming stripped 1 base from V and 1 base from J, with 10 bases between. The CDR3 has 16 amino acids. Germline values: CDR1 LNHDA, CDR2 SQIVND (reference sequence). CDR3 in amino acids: CASSIVKPLNTGELFF. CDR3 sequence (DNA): TGTGCCAGTAGTATAGTGAAACCCCTGAACACCGGGGAGCTGTTTTTT. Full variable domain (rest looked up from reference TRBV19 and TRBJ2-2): DGGITQSPKYLFRKEGQNVTLSCEQNLNHDAMYWYRQDPGQGLRLIYYSQIVNDFQKGDIAEGYSVSREKKESFPLTVTSAQKNPTAFYLCASSIVKPLNTGELFFGEGSRLTVL.

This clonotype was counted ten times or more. CDR3 in amino acids: CASSEREAYEQYF. DNA for the CDR3: TGTGCCAGCAGTGAAAGGGAGGCCTACGAGCAGTACTTC. The chain joins TRBV6-1 to TRBJ2-7; tentatively, D is TRBD2 (6 bases). The length of the CDR3 is 13 residues. Per germline, CDR1 MNHNS and CDR2 SASEGT. V was pared by 2 bases and J by 2 bases, with 7 bases between.

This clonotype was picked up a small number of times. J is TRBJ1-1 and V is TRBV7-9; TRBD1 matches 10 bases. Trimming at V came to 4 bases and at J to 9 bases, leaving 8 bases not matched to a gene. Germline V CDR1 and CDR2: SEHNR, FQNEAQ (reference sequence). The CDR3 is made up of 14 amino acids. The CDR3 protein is CASSSGQGIIKAFF. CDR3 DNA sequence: TGTGCCAGCAGCTCGGGACAGGGGATTATCAAAGCTTTCTTT.

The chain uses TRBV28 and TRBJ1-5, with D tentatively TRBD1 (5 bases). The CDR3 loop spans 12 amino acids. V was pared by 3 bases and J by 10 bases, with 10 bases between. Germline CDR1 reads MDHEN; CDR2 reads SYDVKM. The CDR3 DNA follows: TGTGCCAGCAGTTTCGGGACCCGACCCCAGCATTTT. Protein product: CASSFGTRPQHF.

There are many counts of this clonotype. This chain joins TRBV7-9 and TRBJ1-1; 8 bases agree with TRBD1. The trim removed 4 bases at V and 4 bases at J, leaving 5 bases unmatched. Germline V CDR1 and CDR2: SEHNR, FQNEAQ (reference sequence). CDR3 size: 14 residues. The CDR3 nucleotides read TGTGCCAGCAGCTCCCCCCAGGGGGCCACTGAAGCTTTCTTT. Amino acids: CASSSPQGATEAFF.

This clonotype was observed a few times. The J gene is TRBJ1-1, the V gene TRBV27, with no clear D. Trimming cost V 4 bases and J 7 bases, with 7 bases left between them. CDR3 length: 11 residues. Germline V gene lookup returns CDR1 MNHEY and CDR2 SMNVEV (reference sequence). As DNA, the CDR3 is TGTGCCAGCAGTTATGCCGGTGAAGCTTTCTTT. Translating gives CASSYAGEAFF.

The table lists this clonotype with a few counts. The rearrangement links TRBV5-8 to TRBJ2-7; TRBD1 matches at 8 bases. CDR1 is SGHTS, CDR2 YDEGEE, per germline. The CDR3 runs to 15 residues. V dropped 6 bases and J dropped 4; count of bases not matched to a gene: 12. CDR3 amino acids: CASKRQGTGYYEQYF. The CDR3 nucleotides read TGTGCCAGCAAGAGACAGGGGACCGGTTATTACGAGCAGTACTTC.

In DNA, the CDR3 is TGTGCCAGCAGGCCAACTCCAGACACCTCCTATGGCTACACCTTC. The encoded protein is CASRPTPDTSYGYTF. V usage is TRBV3-1 and J usage is TRBJ1-2; D uncertain. This CDR3 has 15 residues. V was clipped by 6 bases and J by 4 bases, with 18 bases between them. Germline CDR1 reads LGHDT; CDR2 reads YNNKEL (reference sequence). Full variable domain (rest looked up from reference TRBV3-1 and TRBJ1-2): DTAVSQTPKYLVTQMGNDKSIKCEQNLGHDTMYWYKQDSKKFLKIMFSYNNKELIINETVPNRFSPKSPDKAHLNLHINSLELGDSAVYFCASRPTPDTSYGYTFGSGTRLTVV.